These 23 T cell receptor beta chains were sequenced from one sample in a study of blood T cell repertoires in COVID-19. Assay: immunoSEQ multiplex PCR; the TCRdb copy retains only in-frame clones and omits some. The repertoire includes 250,000 to 350,000 clones, 88% of them detected once, and approximately 11% sits in the top ten. The sequenced sample consisted of peripheral blood. These receptors originate from a young woman with COVID-19, enrolled during active disease.

The chain carries TRBV28 and TRBJ2-1, with 13 nucleotides matching TRBD2. V shed 4 bases, J shed 4 bases, and the junction held 10 bases outside the gene matches. This CDR3 has 18 amino acids. Germline CDR1 MDHEN, CDR2 SYDVKM. The CDR3: CASSSLPTSGRRYNEQFF. The CDR3 region has the DNA TGTGCCAGCAGTTCACTGCCGACTAGCGGGAGGCGTTACAATGAGCAGTTCTTC.

The genes are TRBV7-3 and TRBJ2-5; TRBD2 might be the D (5 bases). The length of the CDR3 is 13 residues. The germline CDR1 and CDR2 sequences are SGHTA and FQGTGA. The V gene lost 6 bases and the J gene lost 5 bases, with 13 bases spanning the gap. The CDR3 DNA follows: TGTGCCAGCAGTCGAGGGAGTCGGGAGACCCAGTACTTC. Its protein is CASSRGSRETQYF.

Remarks on this clone: A junction end diverges from the germline sequence, so it may reflect a read error. This sequence joins TRBV7-9 and TRBJ1-1, with 8 bases lining up with TRBD1. Germline loops: CDR1 SEHNR, CDR2 FQNEAQ (reference sequence). The CDR3 loop spans 15 amino acids. DNA of the CDR3: TGTGCCAGCAGTTTAGCCGACAGGGGAGGGACTGAAGCTTTCTTT. Residues: CASSLADRGGTEAFF. Complete variable domain (other parts from reference TRBV7-9 and TRBJ1-1): DTGVSQNPRHKITKRGQNVTFRCDPISEHNRLYWYRQTLGQGPEFLTYFQNEAQLEKSRLLSDRFSAERPKGSFSTLEIQRTEQGDSAMYLCASSLADRGGTEAFFGQGTRLTVV.

This chain links TRBV6-6 with TRBJ2-7, with D maybe TRBD1 (5 bases). The CDR3 spans 13 residues. V lost 4 bases and J 6 bases, leaving 13 bases between the germline ends. Germline-derived CDR1 and CDR2 are MNHNY and SVGAGI (reference sequence). The CDR3 is CASSSLQAFEQYF. For the CDR3, the DNA is TGTGCCAGCAGTTCTCTACAGGCTTTCGAGCAGTACTTC.

This rearrangement joins TRBV7-9 to TRBJ2-2, with D possibly matching TRBD1 (6 bases). This CDR3 region has 15 residues. The germline gives CDR1 SEHNR, CDR2 FQNEAQ (reference sequence). Trimming stripped 5 bases from V and 4 bases from J, with 14 bases between. CDR3: CASSPGHTFTGELFF. The CDR3 nucleotides are TGTGCCAGCAGCCCGGGACATACCTTCACCGGGGAGCTGTTTTTT.

In its sample, this clone was seen once. The chain combines TRBV14 with TRBJ1-2, with D uncertain. V dropped 0 bases and J dropped 7 bases, with 12 bases sitting between them. Germline V lookup: CDR1 SGHDN, CDR2 FVKESK. The CDR3 has 14 residues. The CDR3 DNA reads as TGTGCCAGCAGCCAAGACCCCTTATCTTCTGGCTACACCTTC. Residues: CASSQDPLSSGYTF.

V gene TRBV7-9 combines with J gene TRBJ2-1; 9 bases are shared with TRBD2. This CDR3 is 19 amino acids long. Germline lookup yields CDR1 SEHNR and CDR2 FQNEAQ (reference sequence). Trimming removed 2 bases from V and 3 bases from J; junction bases left unmatched: 14. DNA of the CDR3: TGTGCCAGCAGCTTATACTTGGCGGGAGGGGGATATAGCTACAATGAGCAGTTCTTC. Amino acid sequence: CASSLYLAGGGYSYNEQFF.

This sequence joins TRBV5-4 and TRBJ2-5; 10 positions match TRBD1. Germline assignment: CDR1 SGHNT and CDR2 YYREEE (reference sequence). This CDR3 region has 15 residues. V trimming: 4 bases; J trimming: 4 bases; junction bases outside the gene matches: 7. In DNA form, the CDR3 reads TGTGCCAGCAGCCCCGACAGGGGGCTGAGAGAGACCCAGTACTTC. Translated, it gives CASSPDRGLRETQYF.

This clone was picked up one time. This rearrangement joins TRBV29-1 to TRBJ1-2, with D possibly matching TRBD1 (5 bases). Germline assignment: CDR1 SQVTM and CDR2 ANQGSEA. The germline V and J ends were trimmed by 3 bases and 9 bases, with 8 bases remaining between them. The CDR3 has 10 amino acids. In DNA form, the CDR3 reads TGCAGCGTTGAGGAGGGACGCTACACCTTC. As protein: CSVEEGRYTF.

The chain employs TRBV10-3 and TRBJ2-2; 10 nucleotides align to TRBD2. Germline V lookup: CDR1 ENHRY, CDR2 SYGVKD. CDR3 length equals 16 residues. V trimming: 6 bases; J trimming: 4 bases; junction bases outside the gene matches: 8. The CDR3 region is CAISPLAGDVTGELFF. The CDR3 region has the DNA TGTGCCATCAGCCCCCTAGCGGGAGACGTCACCGGGGAGCTGTTTTTT.

The CDR3 coding sequence is TGTGCCAGTGGCTTAGGGCCCTCGGGGAGCTATGGCTACACCTTC. It specifies CASGLGPSGSYGYTF. This chain links TRBV19 with TRBJ1-2; D not resolved. V dropped 8 bases and J dropped 4 bases, with 20 bases sitting between them. CDR1 LNHDA and CDR2 SQIVND come from the germline V gene (reference sequence). This CDR3 is 15 amino acids long.

Details on this clone: One base away lies a much larger clone, so this may be a sequencing read error. The sample contains more than one DNA sequence encoding this CDR3. The J gene is TRBJ1-2, the V gene TRBV9; TRBD1 matches 10 bases. V lost 0 bases and J lost 3; bases outside the gene matches: 2. CDR3 length: 15 amino acids. Per the germline V gene, CDR1 is SGDLS and CDR2 is YYNGEE. The CDR3: CASSVVGTGDYGYTF. CDR3 DNA sequence: TGTGCCAGCAGCGTAGTAGGGACAGGGGACTATGGCTACACCTTC. The whole variable domain, remainder taken from reference TRBV9 and TRBJ1-2, is DSGVTQTPKHLITATGQRVTLRCSPRSGDLSVYWYQQSLDQGLQFLIQYYNGEERAKGNILERFSAQQFPDLHSELNLSSLELGDSALYFCASSVVGTGDYGYTFGSGTRLTVV.

For the CDR3, the DNA is TGTGCCAGCAGTGCGACAGGGGAGTTGGGGGAGCAGTACTTC. Protein sequence: CASSATGELGEQYF. The chain carries TRBV27 and TRBJ2-7; 8 bases agree with TRBD1. CDR1 and CDR2 from the germline V gene are MNHEY and SMNVEV (reference sequence). V trimming: 5 bases; J trimming: 7 bases; junction bases outside the gene matches: 10. The CDR3 covers 14 residues.

This clone was seen a handful of times. CDR3 residues: CASSSLAASDTQYF. The CDR3 region has the DNA TGTGCCAGCAGTTCATTGGCGGCTAGCGATACGCAGTATTTT. This chain connects TRBV27 to TRBJ2-3; D might be TRBD2 (5 bases). Germline CDR1 MNHEY, CDR2 SMNVEV (reference sequence). Trimming took 4 bases from V and 6 from J, leaving 14 bases between them. This CDR3 region has 14 residues.

The chain has TRBV29-1 and TRBJ1-2, with 8 nucleotides matching TRBD1. Germline CDR1 reads SQVTM; CDR2 reads ANQGSEA. The CDR3 covers 13 residues. The V segment lost 7 bases and the J segment 8 bases; nucleotides outside the gene matches: 12. The CDR3 region has the DNA TGCAGCGGCACGATTGGACAGGGTCGCGGCTACACCTTC. Amino acids: CSGTIGQGRGYTF.

The chain uses TRBV11-3 and TRBJ2-5, with 10 bases lining up with TRBD2. The trim removed 4 bases at V and 5 bases at J, leaving 10 bases unmatched. The CDR3 loop spans 16 amino acids. Per germline, CDR1 SGHNT and CDR2 YENEEA. Written as DNA, the CDR3 is TGTGCCAGCAGCTCCCCTCTAGCGGGAGATGGGGAGACCCAGTACTTC. Translating it yields CASSSPLAGDGETQYF.

This clone was seen only once. The chain couples TRBV11-2 to TRBJ2-7, with D possibly TRBD2 on 5 matching bases. V lost 0 bases, J lost 3 bases, and 12 bases lay in between. Germline V gene lookup returns CDR1 SGHAT and CDR2 FQNNGV. The length of the CDR3 is 15 residues. The CDR3 DNA sequence: TGTGCCAGCAGCTTAGAGAGAGGACTGTTCTACGAGCAGTACTTC. This codes for CASSLERGLFYEQYF.

This chain joins TRBV7-9 and TRBJ2-5; 8 bases agree with TRBD1. The CDR3 length is 16 residues. V shed 5 bases and J 5 bases; nucleotides not matched to a gene: 13. The germline V gene has CDR1 SEHNR and CDR2 FQNEAQ (reference sequence). The chain's CDR3 is CASSQSWTGTGETQYF. DNA for the CDR3: TGTGCCAGCAGCCAATCATGGACAGGGACGGGGGAGACCCAGTACTTC.

This rearrangement joins TRBV2 to TRBJ2-7; no definite D call. The germline gives CDR1 SNHLY, CDR2 FYNNEI. The CDR3 sequence is 12 residues long. The V end lost 4 bases, the J end lost 1 base, and 5 bases lay between the germline ends. The CDR3 region is CASSVQSYEQYF. CDR3 DNA: TGTGCCAGCAGTGTACAGTCCTACGAGCAGTACTTC.

V gene TRBV7-3 combines with J gene TRBJ2-5; the D gene is possibly TRBD2 (6 bases). The V end was cut by 5 bases, the J end by 7 bases, with 14 bases between. The CDR3 consists of 13 residues. The germline CDR1 and CDR2 sequences are SGHTA and FQGTGA. CDR3 in amino acids: CASSASTGRTQYF. CDR3 in DNA: TGTGCCAGCAGCGCCTCAACCGGGAGGACCCAGTACTTC.

The rearrangement links TRBV5-1 to TRBJ2-7; 8 bases agree with TRBD2. Germline CDR1 and CDR2: SGHRS and YFSETQ. The ends lost 0 bases at V and 4 bases at J; junction bases unmatched: 3. The CDR3 covers 14 residues. Here the CDR3 reads CASSLAGRAYEQYF. CDR3 in DNA: TGCGCCAGCAGCTTGGCCGGGAGGGCTTACGAGCAGTACTTC.

V gene TRBV5-6 combines with J gene TRBJ1-1, with a weak D call TRBD1 (6 bases). V gave up 2 bases and J gave up 4 bases, with 9 bases separating them. There are 13 residues in the CDR3. Germline values: CDR1 SGHDT, CDR2 YYEEEE. The CDR3 DNA is TGTGCCAGCAGCTTTCCACAGGGCACTGAAGCTTTCTTT. Translating it yields CASSFPQGTEAFF.

The gene calls are TRBV2 and TRBJ2-3, with 9 bases matching TRBD2. Germline trimming cut 7 bases from V and 0 bases from J; bases unmatched to any gene: 11. Germline CDR1 reads SNHLY; CDR2 reads FYNNEI. This CDR3 is built from 17 residues. This CDR3 reads CASKELAGLDSTDTQYF. The CDR3 DNA is TGTGCCAGCAAAGAGCTAGCGGGACTAGACAGCACAGATACGCAGTATTTT.